Each of the 22 T cell receptor beta chains below was sequenced from the same sample in a study of shared clonotypes between healthy human individuals. Sequencing used immunoSEQ multiplex PCR; TCRdb keeps in-frame clones, though not all of them. In the table there are 2.5 million or so clones, roughly nine tenths of which are singletons. Sequences were obtained from naive CD4+ T cells sorted from blood. Described subset: CD45RA+ positively selected. The receptors come from a man between 18 and 35 years old in good health.

This chain joins TRBV5-4 and TRBJ2-5, with D possibly being TRBD1 (5 bases). CDR1 is SGHNT and CDR2 is YYREEE in the germline V gene (reference sequence). Trimming took off 0 bases at V and 1 base at J, with 10 bases between the two ends. The CDR3 consists of 15 residues. As DNA, the CDR3 is TGTGCCAGCAGCTTGGGGGGCCCCTCCCAAGAGACCCAGTACTTC. Amino acids: CASSLGGPSQETQYF.

Only a few counts were recorded for this clone. V usage is TRBV2 and J usage is TRBJ2-2, with 7 bases lining up with TRBD1. The germline CDR1 and CDR2 sequences are SNHLY and FYNNEI. CDR3 length equals 15 residues. J gave up 3 bases and V 10 bases, and 11 bases lay outside the gene matches. The CDR3 DNA follows: TGTGCCACTGCAACAGGGGTCGGGGACACCGGGGAGCTGTTTTTT. Translating it yields CATATGVGDTGELFF.

J is TRBJ1-2 and V is TRBV19; maybe TRBD1 (6 bases). Per the germline V gene, CDR1 is LNHDA and CDR2 is SQIVND (reference sequence). This CDR3 spans 15 amino acids. The V end lost 2 bases, the J end lost 4 bases, and 14 bases lay between the germline ends. The CDR3 region has the DNA TGTGCCAGTAGTATACTTCTGACAGGCGGCTATGGCTACACCTTC. This encodes CASSILLTGGYGYTF.

The rearrangement links TRBV5-1 to TRBJ2-7; 15 bases are shared with TRBD2. The V and J ends lost 5 bases and 5 bases, in that order; junction bases with no gene match: 11. This CDR3 spans 17 amino acids. Germline CDR1 reads SGHRS; CDR2 reads YFSETQ. The DNA of the CDR3 is TGCGCCAGCAGTTCTCCCCCGGGACTAGCGGGGGGCCACGAGCAGTACTTC. Translated, it gives CASSSPPGLAGGHEQYF.

The J gene is TRBJ2-5, the V gene TRBV9, with a possible D match to TRBD1 (5 bases). V lost 0 bases to trimming and J lost 2 bases, with 11 bases between them. Germline assignment: CDR1 SGDLS and CDR2 YYNGEE. This CDR3 is built from 15 residues. The CDR3 nucleotides read TGTGCCAGCAGCGTAGTCTCAGGGCTACAAGAGACCCAGTACTTC. Encoded protein: CASSVVSGLQETQYF.

The chain carries TRBV19 and TRBJ2-3, with D possibly TRBD1 on 6 matching bases. Trimming left V 5 bases short and J 6 bases short, with 15 bases between. The germline gives CDR1 LNHDA, CDR2 SQIVND (reference sequence). The CDR3 consists of 14 residues. CDR3 in DNA: TGTGCCAGTAGTGTGACAGGACTTTTGGATACGCAGTATTTT. Its translation: CASSVTGLLDTQYF.

The chain uses TRBV29-1 and TRBJ2-1; 11 bases fit TRBD2. CDR3 length: 17 amino acids. CDR1 is SQVTM and CDR2 is ANQGSEA in the germline V gene. The V segment lost 0 bases and the J segment 5 bases; nucleotides outside the gene matches: 9. Here the CDR3 reads CSVEEMRLAGIHNEQFF. CDR3 bases: TGCAGCGTTGAAGAGATGAGACTAGCGGGGATACACAATGAGCAGTTCTTC.

The V call is TRBV25-1, the J call TRBJ2-5; the match to TRBD1 covers 7 bases. This CDR3 region has 13 residues. Unmatched junction bases numbered 3, after V lost 6 bases and J lost 2 bases. CDR1 and CDR2 (germline): MGHDK, SYGVNS. The CDR3 here is CASSRGMQETQYF. In DNA, the CDR3 is TGTGCCAGCAGCAGGGGGATGCAAGAGACCCAGTACTTC.

V usage is TRBV5-4 and J usage is TRBJ2-7; the D gene is possibly TRBD2 (5 bases). CDR1 is SGHNT, CDR2 YYREEE, per germline (reference sequence). V lost 5 bases and J 3 bases, leaving 24 bases between the germline ends. The CDR3 spans 17 residues. CDR3 DNA sequence: TGTGCCAGCAGTTGGTTGCGGGCGATGATTAGAGTCTACGAGCAGTACTTC. Protein sequence: CASSWLRAMIRVYEQYF.

The V call is TRBV11-1, the J call TRBJ2-1; D is undetermined. CDR1 is SGHAT and CDR2 is FQDESV in the germline V gene (reference sequence). The CDR3 is made up of 10 amino acids. V lost 6 bases, J lost 5 bases, and 2 bases lay in between. DNA of the CDR3: TGTGCCAGCAGAGACAATGAGCAGTTCTTC. This codes for CASRDNEQFF.

This sequence joins TRBV5-4 and TRBJ1-1, with 11 bases lining up with TRBD1. Germline assignment: CDR1 SGHNT and CDR2 YYREEE (reference sequence). V was pared by 4 bases and J by 10 bases, with 12 bases of the junction left unmatched. CDR3 length: 15 residues. The CDR3 coding sequence is TGTGCCAGCAGCCCTAGGACAGGGGGCGCCGGGGGAGCTTTCTTT. This codes for CASSPRTGGAGGAFF. Supplemented by reference TRBV5-4 and TRBJ1-1, the full variable domain reads ETGVTQSPTHLIKTRGQQVTLRCSSQSGHNTVSWYQQALGQGPQFIFQYYREEENGRGNFPPRFSGLQFPNYSSELNVNALELDDSALYLCASSPRTGGAGGAFFGQGTRLTVV.

As concerns this clone: Additional DNA sequences in this sample encode the identical CDR3. The CDR3, as DNA: TGCGCCAGCAGCCCCTCCGGACAGGGATTCTACGAGCAGTACTTC. Translated: CASSPSGQGFYEQYF. This chain uses TRBV5-1 with TRBJ2-7, with 8 bases matching TRBD1. J gave up 3 bases and V 4 bases, and 9 bases lay outside the gene matches. This CDR3 has 15 amino acids. In germline, CDR1 is SGHRS, CDR2 YFSETQ. Variable domain in full (rest from reference TRBV5-1 and TRBJ2-7): KAGVTQTPRYLIKTRGQQVTLSCSPISGHRSVSWYQQTPGQGLQFLFEYFSETQRNKGNFPGRFSGRQFSNSRSEMNVSTLELGDSALYLCASSPSGQGFYEQYFGPGTRLTVT.

The rearrangement links TRBV7-9 to TRBJ2-2, with D possibly matching TRBD2 (6 bases). The V gene's germline CDR1 is SEHNR and CDR2 FQNEAQ (reference sequence). The CDR3 totals 16 residues. Between the trimmed V and J ends, which lost 2 bases and 1 base, there was a span of 11 bases. CDR3 coding DNA: TGTGCCAGCAGCTTATTGGGGACTGTGAACACCGGGGAGCTGTTTTTT. This codes for CASSLLGTVNTGELFF.

The V call is TRBV15, the J call TRBJ2-7; D unclear. The germline V gene has CDR1 LNHNV and CDR2 YYDKDF (reference sequence). V was trimmed by 2 bases and J by 6 bases, leaving 8 bases between them. This CDR3 comprises 12 residues. The CDR3 DNA is TGTGCCACCAGCAGACTACCCGGCGAGCAGTACTTC. It encodes CATSRLPGEQYF.

The table lists this clone with a count of one. The chain's CDR3 is CASSSLGLSYNEQFF. Written as DNA, the CDR3 is TGTGCCAGCAGCTCCTTGGGACTCTCCTACAATGAGCAGTTCTTC. The rearrangement uses TRBV5-4 and TRBJ2-1; maybe TRBD2 (6 bases). V lost 3 bases to trimming and J lost 0 bases, with 10 bases between them. This CDR3 spans 15 amino acids. In germline, CDR1 is SGHNT, CDR2 YYREEE (reference sequence).

For the CDR3, the DNA is TGTGCCAGCAGCTTACGACAGGGTTTGGAGCAGTTCTTC. As protein: CASSLRQGLEQFF. The chain recombines TRBV7-2 with TRBJ2-1; TRBD1 aligns across 7 bases. This CDR3 comprises 13 residues. Germline V lookup: CDR1 SGHTA, CDR2 FQGNSA. V lost 2 bases, J lost 10 bases, and 5 bases stayed unmatched.

Of note for this clone: Within the sample, other DNA sequences also encode this same CDR3. V is TRBV7-2 and J is TRBJ2-7; 10 nucleotides match TRBD2. The V gene end was trimmed by 4 bases and the J gene end by 2 bases; junction bases not matched to a gene: 2. This CDR3 region has 14 residues. CDR1 is SGHTA and CDR2 is FQGNSA in the germline V gene. For the CDR3, the DNA is TGTGCCAGCAGCTCCCTAGCGGGAGCCTACGAGCAGTACTTC. Protein: CASSSLAGAYEQYF.

The rearrangement joins TRBV7-2 to TRBJ2-7; 10 bases agree with TRBD2. There are 15 residues in the CDR3. V was clipped by 5 bases and J by 2 bases; unmatched bases: 6. In germline, CDR1 is SGHTA, CDR2 FQGNSA. The CDR3: CASSLSSGSAYEQYF. CDR3 DNA: TGTGCCAGCAGCCTCTCTAGCGGGAGTGCCTACGAGCAGTACTTC.

The V call is TRBV5-4, the J call TRBJ2-3; TRBD2 agrees at 12 bases. The CDR3 has 17 amino acids. Germline V CDR1 and CDR2: SGHNT, YYREEE (reference sequence). With 4 bases clipped from V and 3 bases from J, the junction kept 9 bases outside the gene matches. The CDR3 reads CASSILLAGGGTDTQYF. The DNA of the CDR3 is TGTGCCAGCAGCATATTACTAGCGGGGGGAGGGACAGATACGCAGTATTTT. The variable domain in full, completed from reference TRBV5-4 and TRBJ2-3, reads ETGVTQSPTHLIKTRGQQVTLRCSSQSGHNTVSWYQQALGQGPQFIFQYYREEENGRGNFPPRFSGLQFPNYSSELNVNALELDDSALYLCASSILLAGGGTDTQYFGPGTRLTVL.

The chain carries TRBV19 and TRBJ1-5; 8 bases fit TRBD1. J gave up 3 bases and V 3 bases, and 7 bases lay outside the gene matches. Germline V gene sequence: CDR1 LNHDA, CDR2 SQIVND (reference sequence). The CDR3 is made up of 16 amino acids. CDR3 in amino acids: CASSILDRGTNQPQHF. CDR3 DNA sequence: TGTGCCAGTAGTATTCTCGACAGGGGTACCAATCAGCCCCAGCATTTT.

As for this clone: The identical CDR3 is also encoded by other nucleotide sequences in the sample. The V and J genes are TRBV9 and TRBJ1-2; weak D call: TRBD1 (5 bases). The CDR3 has 13 amino acids. Trimming shortened V by 4 bases and J by 2 bases, and 9 bases separated the two germline ends. Germline V lookup: CDR1 SGDLS, CDR2 YYNGEE. The CDR3 bases are TGTGCCAGCAGCCCTTCAGGGAACTATGGCTACACCTTC. Translation: CASSPSGNYGYTF. Looking up the rest from reference TRBV9 and TRBJ1-2 gives the full variable domain: DSGVTQTPKHLITATGQRVTLRCSPRSGDLSVYWYQQSLDQGLQFLIQYYNGEERAKGNILERFSAQQFPDLHSELNLSSLELGDSALYFCASSPSGNYGYTFGSGTRLTVV.

Notes on this clone: Additional DNA sequences in this sample encode the identical CDR3. The rearrangement links TRBV6-1 to TRBJ2-5, with a possible D match to TRBD1 (6 bases). Trimming removed 6 bases from V and 0 bases from J, with 8 bases in between. The CDR3 runs 13 residues. The germline gives CDR1 MNHNS, CDR2 SASEGT. CDR3 bases: TGTGCCAGCAGGGACAGTAACCAAGAGACCCAGTACTTC. Translation gives CASRDSNQETQYF.